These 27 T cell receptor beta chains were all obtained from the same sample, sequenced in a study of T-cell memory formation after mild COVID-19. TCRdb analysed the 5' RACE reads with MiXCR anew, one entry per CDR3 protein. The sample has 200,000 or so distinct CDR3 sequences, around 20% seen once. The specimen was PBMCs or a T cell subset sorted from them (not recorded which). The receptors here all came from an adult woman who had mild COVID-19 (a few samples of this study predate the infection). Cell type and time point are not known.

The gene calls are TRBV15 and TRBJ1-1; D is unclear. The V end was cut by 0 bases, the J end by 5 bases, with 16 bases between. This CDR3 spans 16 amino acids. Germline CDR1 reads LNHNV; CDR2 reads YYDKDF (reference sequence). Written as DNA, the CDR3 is TGTGCCACCAGCAGAGATGAAGGGTTTTCGCGAACTGAAGCTTTCTTT. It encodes CATSRDEGFSRTEAFF.

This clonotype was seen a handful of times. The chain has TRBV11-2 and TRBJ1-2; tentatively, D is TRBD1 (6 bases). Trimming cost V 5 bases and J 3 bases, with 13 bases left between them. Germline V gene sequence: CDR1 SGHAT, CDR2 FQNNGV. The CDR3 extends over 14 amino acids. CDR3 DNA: TGTGCCAGCAGCCAGGACAGAGATCACTATGGCTACACCTTC. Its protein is CASSQDRDHYGYTF.

CDR3 nucleotides: TGTGCCAGCAGCCAAACAGGGGAGAAGGAGACCCAGTACTTC. This translates into CASSQTGEKETQYF. The chain employs TRBV7-9 and TRBJ2-5; 7 bases are a match to TRBD1. With 5 bases clipped from V and 5 bases from J, the junction kept 8 bases outside the gene matches. From germline, CDR1 is SEHNR and CDR2 FQNEAQ (reference sequence). This CDR3 spans 14 amino acids.

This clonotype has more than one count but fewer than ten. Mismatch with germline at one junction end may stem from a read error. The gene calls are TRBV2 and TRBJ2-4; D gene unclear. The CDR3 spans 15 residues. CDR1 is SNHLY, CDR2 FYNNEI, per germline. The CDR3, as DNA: TGTGCCAGAAGTGAGCTTGCCCTAGCCAAAAACATTCAGTACTTC. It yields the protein CARSELALAKNIQYF.

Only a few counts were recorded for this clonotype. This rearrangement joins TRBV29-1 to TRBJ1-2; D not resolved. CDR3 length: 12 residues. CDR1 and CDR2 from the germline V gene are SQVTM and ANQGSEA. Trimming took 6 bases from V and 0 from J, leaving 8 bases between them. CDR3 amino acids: CSVTATNYGYTF. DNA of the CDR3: TGCAGCGTCACGGCTACTAACTATGGCTACACCTTC.

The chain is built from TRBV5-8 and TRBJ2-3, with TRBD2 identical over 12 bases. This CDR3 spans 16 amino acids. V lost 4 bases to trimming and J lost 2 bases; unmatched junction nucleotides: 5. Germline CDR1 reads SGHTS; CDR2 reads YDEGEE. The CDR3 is CASSGGTSGFTDTQYF. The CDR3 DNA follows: TGTGCCAGCAGCGGAGGGACTAGCGGGTTCACAGATACGCAGTATTTT.

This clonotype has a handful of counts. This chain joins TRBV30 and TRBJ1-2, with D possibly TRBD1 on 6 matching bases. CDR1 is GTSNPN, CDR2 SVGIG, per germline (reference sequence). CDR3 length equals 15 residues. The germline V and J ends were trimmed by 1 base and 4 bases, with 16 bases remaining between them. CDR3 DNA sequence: TGTGCCTGGAGTGGAGGGTCGGGGGGCGTCTATGGCTACACCTTC. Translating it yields CAWSGGSGGVYGYTF.

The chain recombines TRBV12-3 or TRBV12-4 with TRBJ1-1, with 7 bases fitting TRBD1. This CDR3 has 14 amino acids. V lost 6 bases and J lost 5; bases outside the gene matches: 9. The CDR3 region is CASSRDRVRTEAFF. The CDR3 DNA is TGTGCCAGCAGCCGAGACAGGGTTAGGACTGAAGCTTTCTTT.

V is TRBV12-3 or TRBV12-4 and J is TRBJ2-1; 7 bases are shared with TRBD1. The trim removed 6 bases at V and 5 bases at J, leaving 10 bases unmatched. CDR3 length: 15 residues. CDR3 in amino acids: CASSPDRVGDNEQFF. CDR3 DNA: TGTGCCAGCAGCCCCGACAGGGTGGGGGACAATGAGCAGTTCTTC.

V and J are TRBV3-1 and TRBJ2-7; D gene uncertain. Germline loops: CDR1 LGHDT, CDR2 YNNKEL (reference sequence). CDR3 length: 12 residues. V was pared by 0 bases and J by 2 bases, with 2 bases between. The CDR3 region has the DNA TGTGCCAGCAGCCAAGATACCTACGAGCAGTACTTC. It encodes CASSQDTYEQYF.

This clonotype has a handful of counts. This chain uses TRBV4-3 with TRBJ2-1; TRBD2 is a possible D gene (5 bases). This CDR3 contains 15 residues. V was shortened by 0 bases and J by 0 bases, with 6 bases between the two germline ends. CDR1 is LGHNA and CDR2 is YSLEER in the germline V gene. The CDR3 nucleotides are TGCGCCAGCAGCCAAGAACGGGACTCCTACAATGAGCAGTTCTTC. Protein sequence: CASSQERDSYNEQFF.

The CDR3 reads CASSFPGSGTDTQYF. The CDR3 region has the DNA TGTGCCAGCAGCTTCCCCGGGTCGGGCACAGATACGCAGTATTTT. The rearrangement uses TRBV7-8 and TRBJ2-3; no clear D. Deletions cut 3 bases from V and 1 base from J, with 11 bases between. Germline V gene lookup returns CDR1 SGHVS and CDR2 FQNEAQ. The CDR3 loop spans 15 amino acids.

Written as DNA, the CDR3 is TGTGCCAGCAGCGTAGGTGGCAGGAGTGGAAACACCATATATTTT. This encodes CASSVGGRSGNTIYF. This sequence joins TRBV9 and TRBJ1-3, with unresolved D. V was trimmed by 0 bases and J by 3 bases, leaving 10 bases between them. Germline CDR1 is SGDLS and CDR2 is YYNGEE. CDR3 length equals 15 residues. Combining the CDR3 with reference TRBV9 and TRBJ1-3 gives the whole variable domain DSGVTQTPKHLITATGQRVTLRCSPRSGDLSVYWYQQSLDQGLQFLIQYYNGEERAKGNILERFSAQQFPDLHSELNLSSLELGDSALYFCASSVGGRSGNTIYFGEGSWLTVV.

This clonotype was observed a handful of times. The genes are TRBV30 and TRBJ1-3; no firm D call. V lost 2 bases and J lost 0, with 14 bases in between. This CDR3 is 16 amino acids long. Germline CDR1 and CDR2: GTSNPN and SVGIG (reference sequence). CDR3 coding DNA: TGTGCCTGGAGTCCGAGTCTTCTTAGCTCTGGAAACACCATATATTTT. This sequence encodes CAWSPSLLSSGNTIYF.

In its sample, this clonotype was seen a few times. The chain's CDR3 is CASSLTRLAGGRTDTQYF. Written as DNA, the CDR3 is TGTGCCAGCAGCTTAACTAGGCTAGCGGGAGGGCGCACAGATACGCAGTATTTT. V gene TRBV7-9 combines with J gene TRBJ2-3, with 12 bases lining up with TRBD2. Trimming removed 2 bases from V and 1 base from J; junction bases left unmatched: 7. Per germline, CDR1 SEHNR and CDR2 FQNEAQ (reference sequence). The CDR3 extends over 18 amino acids.

This chain's CDR3 is CSVIRATDTQYF. CDR3 DNA: TGCAGCGTTATCCGGGCCACAGATACGCAGTATTTT. This chain links TRBV29-1 with TRBJ2-3; D unclear. Germline CDR1 reads SQVTM; CDR2 reads ANQGSEA. The CDR3 consists of 12 residues. V was clipped by 5 bases and J by 2 bases, with 8 bases between them.

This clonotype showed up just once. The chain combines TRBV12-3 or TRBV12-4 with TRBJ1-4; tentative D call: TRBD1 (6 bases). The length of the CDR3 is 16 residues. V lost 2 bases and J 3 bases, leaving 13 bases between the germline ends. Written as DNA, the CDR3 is TGTGCCAGCAGTTTATCGGTTCGGACAGCTAATGAAAAACTGTTTTTT. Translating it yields CASSLSVRTANEKLFF.

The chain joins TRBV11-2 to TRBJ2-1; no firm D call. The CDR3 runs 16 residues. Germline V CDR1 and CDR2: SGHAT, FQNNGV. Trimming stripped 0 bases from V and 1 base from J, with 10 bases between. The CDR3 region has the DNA TGTGCCAGCAGCTTAGATCCCTGGGATTCCTACAATGAGCAGTTCTTC. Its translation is CASSLDPWDSYNEQFF. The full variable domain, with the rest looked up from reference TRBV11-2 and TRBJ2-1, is EAGVAQSPRYKIIEKRQSVAFWCNPISGHATLYWYQQILGQGPKLLIQFQNNGVVDDSQLPKDRFSAERLKGVDSTLKIQPAKLEDSAVYLCASSLDPWDSYNEQFFGPGTRLTVL.

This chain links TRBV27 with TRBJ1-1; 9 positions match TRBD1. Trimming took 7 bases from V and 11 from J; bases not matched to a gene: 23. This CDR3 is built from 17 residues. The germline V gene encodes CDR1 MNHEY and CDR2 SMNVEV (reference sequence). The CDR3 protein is CASTQTVVGQGKVQAFF. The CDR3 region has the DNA TGTGCCAGCACCCAGACTGTCGTGGGACAGGGAAAGGTTCAGGCTTTCTTT.

CDR3 in DNA: TGTGCCAGCAGCCCGATAGCGGGGGGGCCTGAGCAGTTCTTC. Encoded protein: CASSPIAGGPEQFF. The chain employs TRBV11-2 and TRBJ2-1; the match to TRBD2 covers 11 bases. V was clipped by 5 bases and J by 9 bases; unmatched bases: 6. Germline CDR1 reads SGHAT; CDR2 reads FQNNGV. The CDR3 loop spans 14 amino acids.

The CDR3 nucleotides read TGTGCCAGCAGCCAAGTTTCCTCGGGCTACGAGCAGTACTTC. Amino acids: CASSQVSSGYEQYF. V gene TRBV3-1 combines with J gene TRBJ2-7; unclear D gene. Germline CDR1 and CDR2: LGHDT and YNNKEL (reference sequence). The CDR3 sequence is 14 residues long. With 1 base removed from V and 3 bases from J, the gap between germline ends came to 10 bases.

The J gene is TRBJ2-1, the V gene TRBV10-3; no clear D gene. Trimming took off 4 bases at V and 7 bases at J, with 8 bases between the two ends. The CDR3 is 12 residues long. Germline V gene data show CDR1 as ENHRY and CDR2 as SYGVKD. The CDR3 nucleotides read TGTGCCATCAGTGGGGTCCAAAATGAGCAGTTCTTC. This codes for CAISGVQNEQFF.

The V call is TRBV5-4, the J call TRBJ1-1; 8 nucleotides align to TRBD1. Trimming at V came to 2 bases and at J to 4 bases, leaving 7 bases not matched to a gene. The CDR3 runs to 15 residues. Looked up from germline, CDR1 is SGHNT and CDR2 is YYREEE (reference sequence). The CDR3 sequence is CASSFGQGVSTEAFF. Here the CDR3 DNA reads TGTGCCAGCAGCTTCGGACAGGGTGTGTCCACTGAAGCTTTCTTT.

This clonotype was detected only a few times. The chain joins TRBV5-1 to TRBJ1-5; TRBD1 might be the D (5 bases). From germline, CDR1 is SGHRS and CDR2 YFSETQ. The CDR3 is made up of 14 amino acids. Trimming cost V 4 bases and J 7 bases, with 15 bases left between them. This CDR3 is CASSPGGVPQPQHF. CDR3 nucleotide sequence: TGCGCCAGCAGCCCCGGAGGGGTCCCCCAGCCCCAGCATTTT.

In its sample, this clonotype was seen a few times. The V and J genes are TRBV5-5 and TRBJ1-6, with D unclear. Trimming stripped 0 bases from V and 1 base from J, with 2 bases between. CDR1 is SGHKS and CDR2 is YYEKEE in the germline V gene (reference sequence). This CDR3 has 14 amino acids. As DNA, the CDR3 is TGTGCCAGCAGCTTGGCGTCCTATAATTCACCCCTCCACTTT. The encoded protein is CASSLASYNSPLHF. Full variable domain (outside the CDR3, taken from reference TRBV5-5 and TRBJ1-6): DAGVTQSPTHLIKTRGQQVTLRCSPISGHKSVSWYQQVLGQGPQFIFQYYEKEERGRGNFPDRFSARQFPNYSSELNVNALLLGDSALYLCASSLASYNSPLHFGNGTRLTVT.

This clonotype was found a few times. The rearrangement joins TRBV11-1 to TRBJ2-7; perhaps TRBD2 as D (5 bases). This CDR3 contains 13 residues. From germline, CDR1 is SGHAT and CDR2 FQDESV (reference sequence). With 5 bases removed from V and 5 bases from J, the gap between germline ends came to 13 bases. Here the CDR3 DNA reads TGTGCCAGCAGCAGTACTAGTTTCGACGAGCAGTACTTC. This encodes CASSSTSFDEQYF.

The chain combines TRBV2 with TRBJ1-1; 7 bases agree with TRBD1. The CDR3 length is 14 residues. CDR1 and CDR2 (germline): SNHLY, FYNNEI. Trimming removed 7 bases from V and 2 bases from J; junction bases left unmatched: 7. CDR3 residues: CASTEDRPNTEAFF. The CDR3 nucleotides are TGTGCCAGCACCGAGGACAGGCCCAACACTGAAGCTTTCTTT.